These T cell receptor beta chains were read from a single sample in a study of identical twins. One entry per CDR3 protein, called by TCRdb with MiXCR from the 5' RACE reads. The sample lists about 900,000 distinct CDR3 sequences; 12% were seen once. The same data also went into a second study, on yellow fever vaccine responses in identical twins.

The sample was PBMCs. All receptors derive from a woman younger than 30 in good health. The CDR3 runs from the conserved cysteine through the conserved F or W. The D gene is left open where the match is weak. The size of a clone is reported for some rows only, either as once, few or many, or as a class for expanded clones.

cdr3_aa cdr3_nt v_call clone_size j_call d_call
CASSRSGLSYNEQFF TGTGCCAGCAGCCGAAGCGGGCTCTCCTACAATGAGCAGTTCTTC TRBV9 - TRBJ2-1 -
CASSPGTSAGVDNEQFF TGTGCCAGCAGCCCCGGGACTAGCGCAGGAGTGGACAATGAGCAGTTCTTC TRBV3-1 few TRBJ2-1 TRBD2
CASSPTGVYGNTIYF TGTGCCAGCAGCCCAACAGGGGTGTATGGAAACACCATATATTTT TRBV5-5 many TRBJ1-3 TRBD1
CASSHFLAGGYNEQFF TGTGCCAGCAGCCATTTCCTAGCGGGAGGTTACAATGAGCAGTTCTTC TRBV7-6 few TRBJ2-1 TRBD2
CASSRARGEVPGSRDVNTGELFF TGTGCCAGCAGCCGCGCCAGGGGCGAGGTACCTGGTAGTCGGGACGTAAACACCGGGGAGCTGTTTTTT TRBV3-1 few TRBJ2-2 -
CASSQVPGQGFYEQYF TGTGCCAGCAGCCAAGTTCCGGGACAGGGATTCTACGAGCAGTACTTC TRBV4-2 few TRBJ2-7 TRBD1
CASSLVPAETQYF TGTGCCAGCAGCTTAGTCCCAGCGGAGACCCAGTACTTC TRBV7-7 - TRBJ2-5 -
CASSPSGRAEHEQFF TGTGCCAGCAGTCCCAGCGGGAGGGCCGAGCATGAGCAGTTCTTC TRBV5-4 - TRBJ2-1 TRBD2
CASSLGWDGYTF TGTGCCAGCAGCTTAGGATGGGATGGCTACACCTTC TRBV7-2 - TRBJ1-2 -
CSVAASSGNTIYF TGCAGCGTTGCCGCCAGCTCTGGAAACACCATATATTTT TRBV29-1 few TRBJ1-3 -
CASSQGSGEKLFF TGTGCCAGCAGCCAAGGAAGCGGTGAAAAACTGTTTTTT TRBV12-3/TRBV12-4 many TRBJ1-4 -
CASSFSGQGADTQYF TGTGCCAGCAGTTTTTCAGGGCAGGGTGCAGATACGCAGTATTTT TRBV12-3/TRBV12-4 many TRBJ2-3 -
CASRQEVVDTQYF TGTGCCAGCAGGCAAGAGGTGGTTGATACGCAGTATTTT TRBV5-5 - TRBJ2-3 -
CASSQLVAGGTGELFF TGCGCCAGCAGCCAATTAGTAGCGGGAGGTACCGGGGAGCTGTTTTTT TRBV4-1 few TRBJ2-2 TRBD2
CASSDTSAETQYF TGTGCCAGCAGCGACACTAGTGCGGAGACCCAGTACTTC TRBV5-4 - TRBJ2-5 -
CSARRREITDTQYF TGCAGTGCTCGCCGTAGGGAGATCACAGATACGCAGTATTTT TRBV20-1 - TRBJ2-3 -
CASSLPGQGLSTEAFF TGCGCCAGCAGCCTGCCGGGACAGGGTTTGAGCACTGAAGCTTTCTTT TRBV5-1 many TRBJ1-1 TRBD1
CASSLRSGGYPGELFF TGTGCCAGCAGCTTACGGTCAGGGGGCTATCCCGGGGAGCTGTTTTTT TRBV7-6 - TRBJ2-2 TRBD1
CASTPLGGARGYTF TGTGCCAGCACCCCCCTGGGGGGGGCGAGAGGCTACACCTTC TRBV3-1 - TRBJ1-2 -
CASRRTGEKSEQFF TGTGCCAGCAGAAGGACAGGGGAAAAGAGTGAGCAGTTCTTC TRBV13 few TRBJ2-1 TRBD1
CASSLGGRTGELFF TGTGCCAGCAGTTTGGGGGGTCGCACCGGGGAGCTGTTTTTT TRBV12-3/TRBV12-4 - TRBJ2-2 -
CASGRGGFGGELFF TGTGCCAGCGGTCGGGGGGGCTTTGGGGGGGAGCTGTTTTTT TRBV12-3/TRBV12-4 few TRBJ2-2 TRBD2
CATSDLRQGDEQYF TGTGCCACCAGTGATTTGAGACAGGGGGACGAGCAGTACTTC TRBV24-1 - TRBJ2-7 TRBD1
CASGLGTSGYEQYF TGTGCTAGTGGTTTGGGGACATCGGGCTACGAGCAGTACTTC TRBV12-5 - TRBJ2-7 -
CASSSAPTSGRRDEQFF TGTGCCAGCAGCTCCGCCCCAACTAGCGGGAGGAGGGATGAGCAGTTCTTC TRBV7-3 few TRBJ2-1 TRBD2